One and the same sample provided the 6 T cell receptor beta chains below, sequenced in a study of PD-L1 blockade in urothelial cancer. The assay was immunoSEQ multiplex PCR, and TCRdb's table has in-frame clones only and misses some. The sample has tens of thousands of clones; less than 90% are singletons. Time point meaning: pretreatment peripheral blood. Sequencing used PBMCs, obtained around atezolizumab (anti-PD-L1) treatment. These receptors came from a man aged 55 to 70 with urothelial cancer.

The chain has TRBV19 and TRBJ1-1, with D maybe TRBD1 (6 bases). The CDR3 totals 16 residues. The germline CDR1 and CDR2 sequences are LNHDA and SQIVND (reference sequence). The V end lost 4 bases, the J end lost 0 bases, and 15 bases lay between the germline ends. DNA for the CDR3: TGTGCCAGTAGTAACCCCGGGCGGGGGCTGAACACTGAAGCTTTCTTT. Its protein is CASSNPGRGLNTEAFF.

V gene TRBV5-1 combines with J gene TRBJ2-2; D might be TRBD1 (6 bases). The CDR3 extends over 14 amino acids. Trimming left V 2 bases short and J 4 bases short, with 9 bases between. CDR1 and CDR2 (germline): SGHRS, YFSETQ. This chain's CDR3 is CASSFTRGTGELFF. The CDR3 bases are TGCGCCAGCAGCTTTACCAGGGGCACCGGGGAGCTGTTTTTT.

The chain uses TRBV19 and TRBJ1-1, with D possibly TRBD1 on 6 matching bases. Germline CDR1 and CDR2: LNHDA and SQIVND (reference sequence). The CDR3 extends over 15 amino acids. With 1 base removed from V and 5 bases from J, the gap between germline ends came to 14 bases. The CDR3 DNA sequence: TGTGCCAGTAGTATAGGAGCAGGGAGGGGGACTGAAGCTTTCTTT. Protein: CASSIGAGRGTEAFF.

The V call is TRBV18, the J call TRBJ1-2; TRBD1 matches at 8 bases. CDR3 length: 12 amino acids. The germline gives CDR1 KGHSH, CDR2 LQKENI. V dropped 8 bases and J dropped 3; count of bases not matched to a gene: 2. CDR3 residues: CASVGQDYGYTF. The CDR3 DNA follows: TGTGCCAGCGTGGGACAGGACTATGGCTACACCTTC. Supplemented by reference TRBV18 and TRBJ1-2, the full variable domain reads NAGVMQNPRHLVRRRGQEARLRCSPMKGHSHVYWYRQLPEEGLKFMVYLQKENIIDESGMPKERFSAEFPKEGPSILRIQQVVRGDSAAYFCASVGQDYGYTFGSGTRLTVV.

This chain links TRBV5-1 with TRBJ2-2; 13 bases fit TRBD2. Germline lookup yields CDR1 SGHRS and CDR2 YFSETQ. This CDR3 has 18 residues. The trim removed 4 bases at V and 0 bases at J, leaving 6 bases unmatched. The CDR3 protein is CASSQGLAGTSNTGELFF. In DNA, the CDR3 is TGCGCCAGCAGCCAGGGACTAGCGGGGACCTCGAACACCGGGGAGCTGTTTTTT.

The CDR3 DNA is TGTGCCAGCAGCGGGGGGACAGGGGGCATCAACACTGAAGCTTTCTTT. Translation gives CASSGGTGGINTEAFF. This chain joins TRBV7-9 and TRBJ1-1, with 12 bases that match TRBD1. V was pared by 5 bases and J by 2 bases, with 6 bases of the junction left unmatched. The length of the CDR3 is 16 residues. Germline V gene lookup returns CDR1 SEHNR and CDR2 FQNEAQ (reference sequence). Looking up the rest from reference TRBV7-9 and TRBJ1-1 gives the full variable domain: DTGVSQNPRHKITKRGQNVTFRCDPISEHNRLYWYRQTLGQGPEFLTYFQNEAQLEKSRLLSDRFSAERPKGSFSTLEIQRTEQGDSAMYLCASSGGTGGINTEAFFGQGTRLTVV.